This record covers a single TCR beta chain. The data are from a study of CD8+ T cells in alopecia areata. Study as a whole: A 6-month period off drug followed tofacitinib, which lasted 6 to 18 months.

Treatment described: oral pan-JAK inhibitor, 5-10 mg twice daily. Punch biopsies of lesional scalp, plus peripheral blood, were taken from alopecia areata patients. Between the trimmed V and J ends, which lost 4 bases and 3 bases, there was a span of 6 bases. Germline V gene sequence: CDR1 LGHNA, CDR2 YNFKEQ. The CDR3 has 12 amino acids. cDNA reverse transcribed from extracted RNA served as the sequencing template. Profiled with immunoSEQ multiplex PCR; TCRdb holds only in-frame clones, not every one. The sample records 6,900 or so clones, roughly 75% being singletons. V and J are TRBV4-2 and TRBJ1-2; D is unresolved. The source was skin, collected at week 4, from a patient treated with tofacitinib. The TCR was taken from a human donor with alopecia areata. CDR3 protein: CASSRTDYGYTF. Here the CDR3 DNA reads TGTGCCAGCAGCCGCACGGACTATGGCTACACCTTC.